This T cell receptor beta chain was recovered during a study of response to subunit inactivated influenza vaccine. Each CDR3 protein is one row after TCRdb ran MiXCR on the RT-PCR reads. Among around 200,000 distinct CDR3 sequences listed, 9.5% to 15% were seen once. This clonotype was counted between two and nine times. Per the germline V gene, CDR1 is SEHNR and CDR2 is FQNEAQ (reference sequence). CDR3 length: 16 residues. The trim removed 5 bases at V and 4 bases at J, leaving 11 bases unmatched. These data were also reused for a study on T cells expressing NK-cell markers. As that report states: Template switching by 5'RACE with UMIs generated the TCR beta cDNA. Sequencing of TCR beta repertoires drew on sorted CD3+CD56+NKG2C+, CD3+CD56+NKG2C- and CD3+CD56-NKG2C+ T cells. Serological testing identified seven of the eight sequenced donors as HCMV-seropositive and one as seronegative. A range of about 1.0-7.0% of CD8+ T cells consisted of dominant NKG2C+ clonotypes in a handful of donors. These clonotypes additionally ranked first within the CD3+CD56-NKG2C+ fraction of several donors.

The chain couples TRBV7-9 to TRBJ2-1; 7 nucleotides line up with TRBD2. The sequence was obtained from a man aged 50-59 years who received an inactivated influenza vaccine. This material consisted of CD8+ T cells sorted from PBMCs, taken roughly 12 days after vaccination. CDR3 sequence reads: CASSDGGDYQYNEQFF. In nucleotides, the CDR3 is TGTGCCAGCAGCGACGGCGGGGACTACCAGTACAATGAGCAGTTCTTC.